This T cell receptor beta chain was profiled in a study of blood T cell repertoires in COVID-19. This CDR3 is built from 18 residues. The germline gives CDR1 LNHDA, CDR2 SQIVND (reference sequence). Deletions cut 2 bases from V and 1 base from J, with 17 bases between. Study processing details: Reference gene primer amplification gave nucleated cell count estimates. The assay was immunoSEQ multiplex PCR, and TCRdb's table has in-frame clones only and misses some. That table supplies the V and J calls and clone size; D and trimming were determined from the DNA. The data show 130,000 to 150,000 clones, with over 80% seen just once and about 37% held by the top ten.

This clonotype originated in a man aged 45 to 65 who had recovered from COVID-19. The chain recombines TRBV19 with TRBJ1-4; the D is unclear. The sample consisted of peripheral blood. The CDR3 spells CASSIMGTAGVTNEKLFF. In DNA form, the CDR3 reads TGTGCCAGTAGTATAATGGGAACGGCGGGAGTAACTAATGAAAAACTGTTTTTT.